Listed below are T cell receptor beta chains from one sample, sequenced in a study of blood T cell repertoires in COVID-19. Profiling relied on immunoSEQ multiplex PCR, and the TCRdb table lists in-frame clones only, not all of them. The table lists over 250,000 clones, about 89% of them singletons. Sequenced input: peripheral blood. The receptor source for this set is a man over 45 with acute or convalescent COVID-19. CDR3s include the opening cysteine and the closing phenylalanine or tryptophan. A D gene is named only where the DNA matches it firmly. Size is stated for part of the rows, as once, few or many counts, or as a class when the clone is expanded.

j_call: TRBJ2-2; clone_size: -; d_call: -; v_call: TRBV5-5; cdr3_aa: CASSLRFSGDTGELFF; cdr3_nt: TGTGCCAGCAGCTTGAGGTTCTCCGGGGACACCGGGGAGCTGTTTTTT
j_call: TRBJ2-6; clone_size: -; d_call: -; v_call: TRBV6-5; cdr3_aa: CASSPPGAPNVLTF; cdr3_nt: TGTGCCAGCAGCCCCCCAGGGGCGCCCAACGTCCTGACTTTC
j_call: TRBJ2-1; clone_size: -; d_call: TRBD2; v_call: TRBV7-2; cdr3_aa: CASSLVLAGSSSYNEQFF; cdr3_nt: TGTGCCAGCAGCTTAGTTCTAGCGGGGTCGAGCTCCTACAATGAGCAGTTCTTC
j_call: TRBJ1-3; clone_size: -; d_call: -; v_call: TRBV3-1/TRBV3-2; cdr3_aa: CASSQGGRVSGNTIYF; cdr3_nt: TGTGCCAGCAGCCAAGGTGGCAGGGTCTCTGGAAACACCATATATTTT
j_call: TRBJ2-7; clone_size: -; d_call: TRBD1; v_call: TRBV6-1; cdr3_aa: CASSELQHGQGLYEQYF; cdr3_nt: TGTGCCAGCAGTGAACTTCAACATGGACAGGGGCTATACGAGCAGTACTTC
j_call: TRBJ1-5; clone_size: -; d_call: TRBD1; v_call: TRBV13; cdr3_aa: CASSLGDRGPQHF; cdr3_nt: TGTGCCAGCAGCTTAGGTGACAGGGGGCCCCAGCATTTT
j_call: TRBJ1-2; clone_size: once; d_call: TRBD1; v_call: TRBV5-1; cdr3_aa: CASSSSGTALKYGYTF; cdr3_nt: TGCGCCAGCAGCTCCTCCGGGACAGCGTTAAAGTATGGCTACACCTTC
j_call: TRBJ1-1; clone_size: -; d_call: -; v_call: TRBV2; cdr3_aa: CASSFLGGMNTEAFF; cdr3_nt: TGTGCCAGCAGTTTTCTGGGAGGCATGAACACTGAAGCTTTCTTT
j_call: TRBJ2-2; clone_size: -; d_call: TRBD2; v_call: TRBV10-3; cdr3_aa: CAISVGLAENTGELFF; cdr3_nt: TGTGCCATCAGTGTGGGACTAGCAGAGAACACCGGGGAGCTGTTTTTT
j_call: TRBJ1-6; clone_size: few; d_call: -; v_call: TRBV6-7; cdr3_aa: CASSFPRQAGFF; cdr3_nt: TGTGCCAGCAGTTTCCCCAGACAGGCAGGGTTCTTT
j_call: TRBJ1-2; clone_size: -; d_call: TRBD1; v_call: TRBV2; cdr3_aa: CASRGTGVQGYTF; cdr3_nt: TGTGCCAGCAGGGGGACAGGGGTGCAAGGCTACACCTTC
j_call: TRBJ1-2; clone_size: -; d_call: -; v_call: TRBV5-5; cdr3_aa: CASSPQRGAYGYTF; cdr3_nt: TGTGCCAGCAGCCCCCAGAGAGGAGCCTATGGCTACACCTTC
j_call: TRBJ2-4; clone_size: -; d_call: -; v_call: TRBV9; cdr3_aa: CASSVDGGPKNIQYF; cdr3_nt: TGTGCCAGCAGCGTAGATGGTGGGCCCAAAAACATTCAGTACTTC
j_call: TRBJ1-4; clone_size: -; d_call: TRBD1; v_call: TRBV18; cdr3_aa: CASSPFDRDEKLFF; cdr3_nt: TGTGCCAGCTCACCTTTCGACAGGGATGAAAAACTGTTTTTT
j_call: TRBJ1-2; clone_size: -; d_call: -; v_call: TRBV28; cdr3_aa: CASSNYPSGANYGYTF; cdr3_nt: TGTGCCAGCAGTAACTATCCCTCAGGGGCTAACTATGGCTACACCTTC
j_call: TRBJ1-5; clone_size: -; d_call: -; v_call: TRBV6-5; cdr3_aa: CAGQQGDQPQHF; cdr3_nt: TGTGCCGGACAACAGGGTGATCAGCCCCAGCATTTT
j_call: TRBJ1-2; clone_size: -; d_call: -; v_call: TRBV5-6; cdr3_aa: CATRWGEDYGYTF; cdr3_nt: TGTGCCACCCGGTGGGGAGAAGACTATGGCTACACCTTC
j_call: TRBJ1-6; clone_size: -; d_call: -; v_call: TRBV6-5; cdr3_aa: CASSPWGENSPLHF; cdr3_nt: TGTGCCAGCAGTCCCTGGGGGGAAAATTCACCCCTCCACTTT
j_call: TRBJ2-5; clone_size: -; d_call: TRBD2; v_call: TRBV5-6; cdr3_aa: CASSFPSGGADETQYF; cdr3_nt: TGTGCCAGCAGCTTCCCCAGCGGGGGGGCTGATGAGACCCAGTACTTC
j_call: TRBJ2-1; clone_size: -; d_call: TRBD2; v_call: TRBV5-1; cdr3_aa: CASSLPGLAINEQFF; cdr3_nt: TGCGCCAGCAGTCTCCCGGGACTAGCAATCAATGAGCAGTTCTTC
j_call: TRBJ1-3; clone_size: -; d_call: -; v_call: TRBV6-5; cdr3_aa: CASSYSYSSGNTIYF; cdr3_nt: TGTGCCAGCAGTTACTCGTACAGCTCTGGAAACACCATATATTTT
j_call: TRBJ2-7; clone_size: -; d_call: -; v_call: TRBV30; cdr3_aa: CAWSASLGRRSSYEQYF; cdr3_nt: TGTGCCTGGAGTGCCTCCTTGGGGCGCAGGAGCTCCTACGAGCAGTACTTC
j_call: TRBJ2-7; clone_size: -; d_call: TRBD1; v_call: TRBV6-5; cdr3_aa: CASSPRQGVYEQYF; cdr3_nt: TGTGCCAGCAGCCCGCGACAGGGGGTGTACGAGCAGTACTTC
j_call: TRBJ1-4; clone_size: -; d_call: TRBD1; v_call: TRBV10-1; cdr3_aa: CASSAGGRFEKLFF; cdr3_nt: TGCGCCAGCAGTGCAGGGGGCAGGTTTGAAAAACTGTTTTTT
j_call: TRBJ2-7; clone_size: -; d_call: -; v_call: TRBV5-6; cdr3_aa: CASSQTASALGYEQYF; cdr3_nt: TGTGCCAGCAGCCAGACAGCGTCCGCACTGGGATACGAGCAGTACTTC
j_call: TRBJ2-7; clone_size: once; d_call: -; v_call: TRBV7-9; cdr3_aa: CASSFAGGHSYEQYF; cdr3_nt: TGTGCCAGCAGCTTTGCAGGAGGTCACTCCTACGAGCAGTACTTC
j_call: TRBJ1-2; clone_size: -; d_call: -; v_call: TRBV5-5; cdr3_aa: CASSSYRQVFHYGYTF; cdr3_nt: TGTGCCAGCAGCTCGTACCGACAGGTCTTCCACTATGGCTACACCTTC
j_call: TRBJ2-2; clone_size: -; d_call: -; v_call: TRBV6-5; cdr3_aa: CASRTLLTGELFF; cdr3_nt: TGTGCCAGCAGGACTCTACTTACCGGGGAGCTGTTTTTT
j_call: TRBJ2-3; clone_size: once; d_call: -; v_call: TRBV2; cdr3_aa: CASSEALYRTLGTDTQYF; cdr3_nt: TGTGCCAGCAGTGAGGCTCTTTACAGGACCCTGGGTACAGATACGCAGTATTTT
j_call: TRBJ1-4; clone_size: -; d_call: -; v_call: TRBV5-1; cdr3_aa: CASRQNEKLFF; cdr3_nt: TGCGCCAGCAGACAGAATGAAAAACTGTTTTTT
j_call: TRBJ1-6; clone_size: -; d_call: -; v_call: TRBV19; cdr3_aa: CASSIGLGGHNSPLHF; cdr3_nt: TGTGCCAGTAGTATAGGTCTAGGAGGTCATAATTCACCCCTCCACTTT
j_call: TRBJ2-4; clone_size: -; d_call: -; v_call: TRBV19; cdr3_aa: CASRGVDIAKNIQYF; cdr3_nt: TGTGCCAGTAGAGGAGTGGACATAGCCAAAAACATTCAGTACTTC
j_call: TRBJ1-2; clone_size: -; d_call: TRBD1; v_call: TRBV9; cdr3_aa: CASSPRQGGMHGYTF; cdr3_nt: TGTGCCAGCAGCCCCCGACAGGGAGGAATGCATGGCTACACCTTC
j_call: TRBJ2-2; clone_size: -; d_call: TRBD2; v_call: TRBV27; cdr3_aa: CASRTSGPTGELFF; cdr3_nt: TGTGCCAGCAGGACTAGCGGACCCACCGGGGAGCTGTTTTTT
j_call: TRBJ1-2; clone_size: -; d_call: -; v_call: TRBV6-5; cdr3_aa: CASSYSWQYYGYTF; cdr3_nt: TGTGCCAGCAGTTACTCGTGGCAGTACTATGGCTACACCTTC
j_call: TRBJ1-2; clone_size: -; d_call: -; v_call: TRBV6-1; cdr3_aa: CASSEEQGGGYTF; cdr3_nt: TGTGCCAGCAGTGAAGAACAGGGTGGGGGCTACACCTTC
j_call: TRBJ2-1; clone_size: -; d_call: -; v_call: TRBV6-5; cdr3_aa: CASSYVGGPRNEQFF; cdr3_nt: TGTGCCAGCAGTTATGTGGGGGGGCCTAGGAATGAGCAGTTCTTC
j_call: TRBJ2-5; clone_size: -; d_call: -; v_call: TRBV4-2; cdr3_aa: CASSPSPGQYQETQYF; cdr3_nt: TGTGCCAGCAGCCCCAGCCCAGGACAGTACCAAGAGACCCAGTACTTC
j_call: TRBJ2-1; clone_size: -; d_call: TRBD2; v_call: TRBV7-8; cdr3_aa: CASSLAAGAPYNEQFF; cdr3_nt: TGTGCCAGCAGCTTGGCAGCGGGGGCACCCTACAATGAGCAGTTCTTC
j_call: TRBJ2-6; clone_size: -; d_call: TRBD2; v_call: TRBV20-1; cdr3_aa: CSASGASGAGANVLTF; cdr3_nt: TGCAGTGCTAGTGGTGCTAGCGGGGCTGGGGCCAACGTCCTGACTTTC
j_call: TRBJ2-1; clone_size: -; d_call: -; v_call: TRBV4-1; cdr3_aa: CASSHGDSRNEQFF; cdr3_nt: TGCGCCAGCAGCCACGGGGACTCTCGCAATGAGCAGTTCTTC
j_call: TRBJ2-5; clone_size: -; d_call: -; v_call: TRBV27; cdr3_aa: CASNPRMNEEETQYF; cdr3_nt: TGTGCCAGCAACCCCAGAATGAATGAAGAAGAGACCCAGTACTTC
j_call: TRBJ1-5; clone_size: -; d_call: -; v_call: TRBV11-2; cdr3_aa: CASSLGLGTNQPQHF; cdr3_nt: TGTGCCAGCAGCTTAGGGCTAGGGACAAATCAGCCCCAGCATTTT
j_call: TRBJ1-1; clone_size: -; d_call: -; v_call: TRBV2; cdr3_aa: CASEGRPGPEAFF; cdr3_nt: TGTGCCAGCGAGGGCAGGCCCGGGCCTGAAGCTTTCTTT
j_call: TRBJ2-5; clone_size: -; d_call: TRBD2; v_call: TRBV2; cdr3_aa: CASRGPGLGSPQYF; cdr3_nt: TGTGCCAGCAGGGGCCCGGGACTAGGCTCTCCCCAGTACTTC
j_call: TRBJ2-3; clone_size: -; d_call: -; v_call: TRBV11-2; cdr3_aa: CASSLRSREADTQYF; cdr3_nt: TGTGCCAGCAGCTTAAGGTCCAGGGAAGCAGATACGCAGTATTTT
j_call: TRBJ2-7; clone_size: -; d_call: -; v_call: TRBV9; cdr3_aa: CASSPHTETYEQYF; cdr3_nt: TGTGCCAGCAGCCCTCACACAGAGACCTACGAGCAGTACTTC
j_call: TRBJ2-3; clone_size: -; d_call: TRBD2; v_call: TRBV30; cdr3_aa: CAWSVSGRADTQYF; cdr3_nt: TGTGCCTGGAGTGTCTCGGGGAGGGCAGATACGCAGTATTTT
j_call: TRBJ2-7; clone_size: -; d_call: -; v_call: TRBV11-2; cdr3_aa: CASSQNRDEQYF; cdr3_nt: TGTGCCAGCAGCCAGAACAGGGACGAGCAGTACTTC
j_call: TRBJ2-2; clone_size: -; d_call: -; v_call: TRBV6-5; cdr3_aa: CASSLPQGTGELFF; cdr3_nt: TGTGCCAGCAGTTTACCACAGGGTACTGGGGAGCTGTTTTTT
j_call: TRBJ2-3; clone_size: -; d_call: -; v_call: TRBV7-9; cdr3_aa: CASSSPLTGLDTQYF; cdr3_nt: TGTGCCAGCAGCTCCCCACTAACTGGGTTAGATACGCAGTATTTT
j_call: TRBJ2-2; clone_size: -; d_call: TRBD2; v_call: TRBV9; cdr3_aa: CASSVAVGRGEGDTGELFF; cdr3_nt: TGTGCCAGCAGCGTAGCAGTAGGAAGAGGGGAGGGTGACACCGGGGAGCTGTTTTTT
j_call: TRBJ1-6; clone_size: -; d_call: -; v_call: TRBV12-5; cdr3_aa: CASGPGSPLHF; cdr3_nt: TGTGCTAGTGGTCCGGGATCACCCCTCCACTTT
j_call: TRBJ1-6; clone_size: once; d_call: TRBD1; v_call: TRBV11-1; cdr3_aa: CASSRPDRANSPLHF; cdr3_nt: TGTGCCAGCAGCCGCCCGGACAGGGCCAATTCACCCCTCCACTTT
j_call: TRBJ2-5; clone_size: -; d_call: -; v_call: TRBV2; cdr3_aa: CASSGDQETQYF; cdr3_nt: TGTGCCAGCAGCGGGGATCAAGAGACCCAGTACTTC
j_call: TRBJ1-1; clone_size: -; d_call: -; v_call: TRBV30; cdr3_aa: CAWTVDTEAFF; cdr3_nt: TGTGCCTGGACGGTGGACACTGAAGCTTTCTTT
j_call: TRBJ2-2; clone_size: -; d_call: -; v_call: TRBV12-5; cdr3_aa: CASAFGGPNTGELFF; cdr3_nt: TGTGCTAGTGCATTCGGGGGGCCTAACACCGGGGAGCTGTTTTTT